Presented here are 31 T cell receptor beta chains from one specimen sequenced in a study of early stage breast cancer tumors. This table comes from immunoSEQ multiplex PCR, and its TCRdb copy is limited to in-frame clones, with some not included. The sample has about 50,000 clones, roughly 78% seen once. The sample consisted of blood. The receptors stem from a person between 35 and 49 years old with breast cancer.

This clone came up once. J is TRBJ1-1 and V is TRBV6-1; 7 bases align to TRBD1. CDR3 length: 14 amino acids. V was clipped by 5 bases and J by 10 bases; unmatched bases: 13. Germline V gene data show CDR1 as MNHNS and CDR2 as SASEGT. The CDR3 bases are TGTGCCAGCAGTCCACTAACACAGGGGACGGTAGCTTTCTTT. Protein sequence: CASSPLTQGTVAFF.

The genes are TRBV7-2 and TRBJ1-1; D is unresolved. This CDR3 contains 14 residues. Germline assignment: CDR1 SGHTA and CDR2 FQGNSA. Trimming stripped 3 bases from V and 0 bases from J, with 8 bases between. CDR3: CASSLFTVNTEAFF. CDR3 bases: TGTGCCAGCAGCTTGTTTACCGTGAACACTGAAGCTTTCTTT.

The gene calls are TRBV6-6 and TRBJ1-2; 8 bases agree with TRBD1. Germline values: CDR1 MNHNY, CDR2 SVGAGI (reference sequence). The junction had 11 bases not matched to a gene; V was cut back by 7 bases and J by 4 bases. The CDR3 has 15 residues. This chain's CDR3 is CASTIHPGQAYGYTF. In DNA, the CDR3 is TGTGCCAGCACCATCCACCCGGGACAGGCCTATGGCTACACCTTC.

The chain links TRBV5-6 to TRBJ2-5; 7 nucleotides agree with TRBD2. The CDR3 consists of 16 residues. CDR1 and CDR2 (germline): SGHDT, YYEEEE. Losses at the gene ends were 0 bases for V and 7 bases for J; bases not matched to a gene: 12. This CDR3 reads CASSLETGGGKVTQYF. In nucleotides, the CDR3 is TGTGCCAGCAGCTTGGAGACGGGAGGCGGGAAGGTGACCCAGTACTTC.

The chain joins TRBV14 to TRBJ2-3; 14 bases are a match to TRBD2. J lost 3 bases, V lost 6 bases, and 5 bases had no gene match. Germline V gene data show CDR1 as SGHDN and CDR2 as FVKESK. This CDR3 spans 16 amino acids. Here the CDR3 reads CASRRLAGGRTDTQYF. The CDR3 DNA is TGTGCCAGCAGACGACTAGCGGGAGGGCGGACAGATACGCAGTATTTT. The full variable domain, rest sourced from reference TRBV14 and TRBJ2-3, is EAGVTQFPSHSVIEKGQTVTLRCDPISGHDNLYWYRRVMGKEIKFLLHFVKESKQDESGMPNNRFLAERTGGTYSTLKVQPAELEDSGVYFCASRRLAGGRTDTQYFGPGTRLTVL.

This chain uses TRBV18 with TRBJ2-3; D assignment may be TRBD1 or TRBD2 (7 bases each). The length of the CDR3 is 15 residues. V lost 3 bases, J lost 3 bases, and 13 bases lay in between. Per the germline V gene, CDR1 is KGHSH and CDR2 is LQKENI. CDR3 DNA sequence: TGTGCCAGCTCACCCAGGGGGGGAGCGACAGATACGCAGTATTTT. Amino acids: CASSPRGGATDTQYF. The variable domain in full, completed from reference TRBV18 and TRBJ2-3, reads NAGVMQNPRHLVRRRGQEARLRCSPMKGHSHVYWYRQLPEEGLKFMVYLQKENIIDESGMPKERFSAEFPKEGPSILRIQQVVRGDSAAYFCASSPRGGATDTQYFGPGTRLTVL.

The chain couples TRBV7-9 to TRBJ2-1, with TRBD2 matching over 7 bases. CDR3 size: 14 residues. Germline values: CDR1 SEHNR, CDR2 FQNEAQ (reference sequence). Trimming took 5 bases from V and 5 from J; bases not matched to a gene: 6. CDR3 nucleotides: TGTGCCAGCAGCCGAGGGACTACTAACAATGAGCAGTTCTTC. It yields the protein CASSRGTTNNEQFF.

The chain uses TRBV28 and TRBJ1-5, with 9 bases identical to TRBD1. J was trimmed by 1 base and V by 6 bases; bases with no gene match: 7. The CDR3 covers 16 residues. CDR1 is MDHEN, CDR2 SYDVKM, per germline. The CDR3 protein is CASSRGQGSSNQPQHF. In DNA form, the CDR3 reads TGTGCCAGCAGCCGAGGACAGGGGTCAAGCAATCAGCCCCAGCATTTT.

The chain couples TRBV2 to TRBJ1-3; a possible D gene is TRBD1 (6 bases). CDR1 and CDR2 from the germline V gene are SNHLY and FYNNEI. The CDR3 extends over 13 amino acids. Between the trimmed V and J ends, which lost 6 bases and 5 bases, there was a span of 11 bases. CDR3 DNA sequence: TGTGCCAGCAGCCCGGACAGCCGAAACACCATATATTTT. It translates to CASSPDSRNTIYF.

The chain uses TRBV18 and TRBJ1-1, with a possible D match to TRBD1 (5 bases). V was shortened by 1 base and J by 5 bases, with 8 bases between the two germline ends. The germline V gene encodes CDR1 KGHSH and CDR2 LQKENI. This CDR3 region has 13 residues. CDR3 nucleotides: TGTGCCAGCTCACCACTCAGGGAGACTGAAGCTTTCTTT. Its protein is CASSPLRETEAFF.

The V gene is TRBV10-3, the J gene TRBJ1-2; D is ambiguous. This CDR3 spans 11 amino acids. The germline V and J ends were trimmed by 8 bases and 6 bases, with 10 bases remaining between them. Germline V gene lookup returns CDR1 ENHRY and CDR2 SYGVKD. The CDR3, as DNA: TGTGCCATCGGGGATAGGAATGGCTACACCTTC. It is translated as CAIGDRNGYTF.

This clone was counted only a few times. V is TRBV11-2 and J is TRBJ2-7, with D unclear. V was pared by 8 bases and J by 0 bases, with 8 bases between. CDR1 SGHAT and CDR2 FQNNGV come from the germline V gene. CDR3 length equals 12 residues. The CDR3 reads CASVGSSYEQYF. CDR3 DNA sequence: TGTGCCAGCGTGGGATCCTCCTACGAGCAGTACTTC.

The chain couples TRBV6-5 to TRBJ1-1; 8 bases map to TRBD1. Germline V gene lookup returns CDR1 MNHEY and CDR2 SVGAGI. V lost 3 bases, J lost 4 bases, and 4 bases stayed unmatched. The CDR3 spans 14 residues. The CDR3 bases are TGTGCCAGCAGTTATATTCAGGGGGCCACTGAAGCTTTCTTT. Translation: CASSYIQGATEAFF.

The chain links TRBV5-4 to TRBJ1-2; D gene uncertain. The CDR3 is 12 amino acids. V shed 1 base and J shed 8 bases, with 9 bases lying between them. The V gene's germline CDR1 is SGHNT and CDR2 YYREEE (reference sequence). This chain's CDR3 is CASSLNSEGYTF. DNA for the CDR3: TGTGCCAGCAGCTTGAACTCAGAGGGCTACACCTTC.

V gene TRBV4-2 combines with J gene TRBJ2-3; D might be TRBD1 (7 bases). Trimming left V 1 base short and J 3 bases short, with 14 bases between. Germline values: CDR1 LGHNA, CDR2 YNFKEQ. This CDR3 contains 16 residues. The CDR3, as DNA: TGTGCCAGCAGCCAAGGGGGAGGACAGGCTACAGATACGCAGTATTTT. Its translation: CASSQGGGQATDTQYF.

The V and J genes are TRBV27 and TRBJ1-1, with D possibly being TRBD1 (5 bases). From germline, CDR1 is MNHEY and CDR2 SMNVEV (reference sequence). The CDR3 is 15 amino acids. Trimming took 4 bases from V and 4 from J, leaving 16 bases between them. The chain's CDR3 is CASSSHSLRGTEAFF. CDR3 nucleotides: TGTGCCAGCAGTTCGCATTCCCTGAGGGGCACTGAAGCTTTCTTT.

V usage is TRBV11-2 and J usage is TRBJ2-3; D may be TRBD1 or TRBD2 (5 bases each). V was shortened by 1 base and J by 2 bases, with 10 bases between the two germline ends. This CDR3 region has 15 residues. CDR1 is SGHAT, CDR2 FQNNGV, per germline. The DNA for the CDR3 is TGTGCCAGCAGCTTAGGAATGGGACCCACAGATACGCAGTATTTT. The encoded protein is CASSLGMGPTDTQYF.

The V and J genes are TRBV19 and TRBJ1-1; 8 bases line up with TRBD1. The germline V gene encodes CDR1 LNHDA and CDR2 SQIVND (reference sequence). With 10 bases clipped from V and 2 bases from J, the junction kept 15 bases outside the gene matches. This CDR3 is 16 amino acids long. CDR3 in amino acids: CATKGIYQGANTEAFF. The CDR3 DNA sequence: TGTGCCACCAAAGGGATTTACCAGGGGGCCAACACTGAAGCTTTCTTT.

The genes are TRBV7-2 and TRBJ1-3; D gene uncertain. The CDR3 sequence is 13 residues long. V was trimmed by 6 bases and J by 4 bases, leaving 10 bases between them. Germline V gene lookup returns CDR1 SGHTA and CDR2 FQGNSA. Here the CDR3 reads CASSPQTGNTIYF. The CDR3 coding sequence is TGTGCCAGCAGTCCCCAGACCGGAAACACCATATATTTT.

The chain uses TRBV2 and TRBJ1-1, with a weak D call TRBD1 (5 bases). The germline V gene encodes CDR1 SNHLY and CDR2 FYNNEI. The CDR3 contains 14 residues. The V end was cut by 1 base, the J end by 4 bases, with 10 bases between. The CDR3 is CASSEEGKITEAFF. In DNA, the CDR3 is TGTGCCAGCAGTGAAGAGGGGAAAATCACTGAAGCTTTCTTT.

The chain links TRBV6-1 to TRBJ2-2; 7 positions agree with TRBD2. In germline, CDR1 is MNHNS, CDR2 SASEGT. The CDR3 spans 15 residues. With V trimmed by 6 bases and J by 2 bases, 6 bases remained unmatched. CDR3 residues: CASRDLAVNTGELFF. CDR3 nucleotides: TGTGCCAGCAGGGACCTAGCGGTAAACACCGGGGAGCTGTTTTTT.

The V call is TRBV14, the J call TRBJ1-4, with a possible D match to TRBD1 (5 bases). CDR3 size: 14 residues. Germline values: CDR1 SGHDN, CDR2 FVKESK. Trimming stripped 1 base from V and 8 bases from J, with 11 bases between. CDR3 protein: CASSQGGAREKLFF. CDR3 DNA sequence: TGTGCCAGCAGCCAAGGAGGGGCGCGAGAAAAACTGTTTTTT.

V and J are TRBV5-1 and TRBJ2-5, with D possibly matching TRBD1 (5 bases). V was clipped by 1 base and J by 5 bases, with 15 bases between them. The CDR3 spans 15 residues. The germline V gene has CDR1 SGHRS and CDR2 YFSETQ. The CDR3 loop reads CASSLWSAGYETQYF. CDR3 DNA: TGCGCCAGCAGCTTGTGGTCGGCAGGGTACGAGACCCAGTACTTC.

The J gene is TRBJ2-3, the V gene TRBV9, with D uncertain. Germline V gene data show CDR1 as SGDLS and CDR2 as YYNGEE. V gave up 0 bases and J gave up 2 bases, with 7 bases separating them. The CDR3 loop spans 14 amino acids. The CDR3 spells CASSVGSSTDTQYF. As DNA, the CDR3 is TGTGCCAGCAGCGTAGGGTCTTCCACAGATACGCAGTATTTT.

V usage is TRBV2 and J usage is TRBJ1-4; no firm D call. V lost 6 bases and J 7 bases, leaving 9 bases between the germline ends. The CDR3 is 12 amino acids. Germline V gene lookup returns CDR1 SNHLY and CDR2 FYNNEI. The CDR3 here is CASSLGSEKLFF. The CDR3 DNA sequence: TGTGCCAGCAGCCTAGGGTCTGAAAAACTGTTTTTT.

The CDR3 protein is CASSIARTGGVEQFF. The CDR3 nucleotides read TGTGCCAGTAGTATAGCAAGGACAGGGGGCGTTGAGCAGTTCTTC. The V call is TRBV19, the J call TRBJ2-1; the match to TRBD1 covers 11 bases. CDR3 length: 15 amino acids. V shed 1 base and J 9 bases; nucleotides not matched to a gene: 5. Germline values: CDR1 LNHDA, CDR2 SQIVND (reference sequence). The full variable domain, completed using reference TRBV19 and TRBJ2-1, is DGGITQSPKYLFRKEGQNVTLSCEQNLNHDAMYWYRQDPGQGLRLIYYSQIVNDFQKGDIAEGYSVSREKKESFPLTVTSAQKNPTAFYLCASSIARTGGVEQFFGPGTRLTVL.

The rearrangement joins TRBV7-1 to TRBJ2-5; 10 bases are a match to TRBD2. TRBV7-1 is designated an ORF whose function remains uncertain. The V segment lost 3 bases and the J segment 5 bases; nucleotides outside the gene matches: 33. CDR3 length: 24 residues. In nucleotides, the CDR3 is TGTGCCAGCAGCTCGCAGCATGGACTAGCGGACAACCAGCCTCGATGGTCGTCGTGGGAGACCCAGTACTTC. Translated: CASSSQHGLADNQPRWSSWETQYF.

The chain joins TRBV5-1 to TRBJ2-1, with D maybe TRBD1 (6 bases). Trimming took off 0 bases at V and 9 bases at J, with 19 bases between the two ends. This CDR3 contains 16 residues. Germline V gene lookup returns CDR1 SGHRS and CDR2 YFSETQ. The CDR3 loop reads CASSLGLQGLSSEQFF. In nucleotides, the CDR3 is TGCGCCAGCAGCTTGGGGTTGCAGGGGTTATCGAGTGAGCAGTTCTTC.

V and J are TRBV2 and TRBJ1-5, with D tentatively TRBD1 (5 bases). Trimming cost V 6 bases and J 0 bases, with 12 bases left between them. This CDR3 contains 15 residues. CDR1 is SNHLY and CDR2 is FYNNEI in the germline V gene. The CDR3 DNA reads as TGTGCCAGCAGCGCTTGGGGGAATAGCAATCAGCCCCAGCATTTT. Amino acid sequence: CASSAWGNSNQPQHF.

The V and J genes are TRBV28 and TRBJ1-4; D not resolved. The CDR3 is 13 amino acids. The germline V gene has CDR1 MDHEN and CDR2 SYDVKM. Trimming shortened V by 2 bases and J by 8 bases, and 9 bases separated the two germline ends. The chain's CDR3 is CASSLRQREKLFF. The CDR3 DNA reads TGTGCCAGCAGTTTAAGACAAAGGGAAAAACTGTTTTTT.

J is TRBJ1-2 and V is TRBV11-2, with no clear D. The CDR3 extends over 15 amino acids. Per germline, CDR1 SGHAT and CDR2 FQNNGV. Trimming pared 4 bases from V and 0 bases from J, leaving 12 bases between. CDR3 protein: CASSSQQQSNYGYTF. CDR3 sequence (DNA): TGTGCCAGCAGCTCCCAACAGCAATCTAACTATGGCTACACCTTC.